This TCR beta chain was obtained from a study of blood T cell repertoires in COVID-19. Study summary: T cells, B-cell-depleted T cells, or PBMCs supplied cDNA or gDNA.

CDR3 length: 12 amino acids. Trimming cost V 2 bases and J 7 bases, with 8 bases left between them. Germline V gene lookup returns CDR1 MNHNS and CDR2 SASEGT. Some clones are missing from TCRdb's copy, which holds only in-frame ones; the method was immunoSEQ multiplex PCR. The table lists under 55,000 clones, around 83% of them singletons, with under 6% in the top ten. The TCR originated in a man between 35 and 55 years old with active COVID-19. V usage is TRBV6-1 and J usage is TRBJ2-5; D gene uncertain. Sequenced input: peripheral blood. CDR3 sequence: CASSESRGTQYF. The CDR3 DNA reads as TGTGCCAGCAGTGAATCGAGAGGGACCCAGTACTTC.